This T cell receptor beta chain is from a study of identical twins. TCRdb reprocessed the 5' RACE reads via MiXCR and lists one record per CDR3 protein. The table shows some 330,000 distinct CDR3 sequences, with 8.5% to 10% occurring only once. Per germline, CDR1 SEHNR and CDR2 FQNEAQ (reference sequence). This CDR3 has 11 residues. Trimming removed 5 bases from V and 3 bases from J, with 4 bases in between. The donor group consisted entirely of healthy Caucasians. This clonotype was seen a few times. The sequencing input was naive T cells sorted from blood. The receptor comes from a woman aged 50 to 60 in good health. The chain is built from TRBV7-9 and TRBJ1-1, with D unresolved. CDR3 in DNA: TGTGCCAGCAGCCCCGACACTGAAGCTTTCTTT. Translated, it gives CASSPDTEAFF.